Listed below are T cell receptor beta chains from one sample, sequenced in a study of CD8 T cells in Susac syndrome. TCRdb analysed the immunoSEQ multiplex PCR reads with MiXCR anew, one entry per CDR3 protein. The sample shows more than 150,000 distinct CDR3 sequences, about 95% of them seen only once. Input material: CD4+ T cells from PBMCs. The source of these receptors is a human donor with Susac syndrome. Both conserved end residues are part of each CDR3. The D gene is left open where the match is weak. Some rows mark clone size as missing; the rest say once, few, many or name a class of expanded clone.

>14|TRBV7-9|TRBJ2-3|-|few
CASSLGGITDTQYF
TGTGCCAGCAGCTTGGGTGGGATCACAGATACGCAGTATTTT
>14|TRBV5-1|TRBJ1-4|-|-
CASSRTQGNEKLFF
TGCGCCAGCAGCCGAACGCAGGGTAATGAAAAACTGTTTTTT
>18|TRBV4-1|TRBJ1-1|-|once
CASSKAVGQVFSDTEAFF
TGCGCCAGCAGCAAGGCGGTTGGGCAGGTGTTCTCTGACACTGAAGCTTTCTTT
>13|TRBV29-1|TRBJ2-7|TRBD1|-
CSARQGQSYEQYF
TGCAGCGCACGACAGGGGCAGTCCTACGAGCAGTACTTC
>15|TRBV12-3/TRBV12-4|TRBJ2-3|TRBD2|-
CASCRYSGMRDTQYF
TGTGCCAGTTGCAGGTATAGCGGGATGCGAGATACGCAGTATTTT
>13|TRBV29-1|TRBJ2-7|TRBD1|-
CSVVGTGVGEQYF
TGCAGCGTTGTGGGGACAGGGGTCGGCGAGCAGTACTTC
>15|TRBV3-1|TRBJ2-3|-|-
CASSFRAGSTDTQYF
TGTGCCAGCAGCTTCCGAGCAGGGTCCACAGATACGCAGTATTTT
>13|TRBV6-2/TRBV6-3|TRBJ2-3|TRBD2|-
CASSGRGGDTQYF
TGTGCCAGCAGTGGACGCGGGGGAGATACGCAGTATTTT
>15|TRBV10-3|TRBJ1-2|-|-
CAISESLGGAYGYTF
TGTGCCATCAGTGAGTCTCTTGGGGGCGCCTATGGCTACACCTTC
>12|TRBV2|TRBJ1-1|-|-
CAVGGQHTEAFF
TGTGCCGTCGGAGGGCAACACACTGAAGCTTTCTTT
>14|TRBV5-1|TRBJ1-3|-|-
CASSFDGAGNTIYF
TGCGCCAGCAGCTTTGACGGCGCTGGAAACACCATATATTTT
>15|TRBV4-1|TRBJ1-5|-|-
CASSYTGKNNQPQHF
TGCGCCAGCAGTTATACAGGGAAAAACAATCAGCCCCAGCATTTT
>16|TRBV5-1|TRBJ1-4|-|-
CASSRTPGTGGEKLFF
TGCGCCAGCAGCAGGACGCCGGGAACAGGAGGGGAAAAACTGTTTTTT
>16|TRBV20-1|TRBJ2-7|TRBD2|-
CSARFPGLAGSYEQYF
TGCAGTGCTAGATTTCCGGGACTAGCGGGGAGCTACGAGCAGTACTTC
>14|TRBV20-1|TRBJ2-4|-|-
CSARGENLKNIQYF
TGCAGTGCTAGGGGAGAGAACCTAAAAAACATTCAGTACTTC
>16|TRBV7-2|TRBJ2-6|-|-
CASSLVGATGANVLTF
TGTGCCAGCAGCTTAGTAGGGGCTACTGGGGCCAACGTCCTGACTTTC
>15|TRBV20-1|TRBJ1-1|TRBD1|-
CSARDVDRGSTEAFF
TGCAGTGCTAGAGATGTGGACAGGGGTTCCACTGAAGCTTTCTTT
>13|TRBV6-2/TRBV6-3|TRBJ1-4|-|-
CASTDSTNEKLFF
TGTGCCAGCACCGATTCAACTAATGAAAAACTGTTTTTT
>13|TRBV18|TRBJ1-2|TRBD1|-
CASSPGQDYGYTF
TGTGCCAGCTCACCCGGACAGGACTATGGCTACACCTTC
>14|TRBV29-1|TRBJ2-5|TRBD1|once
CSAPLAGTGGAQYF
TGCAGCGCCCCTCTAGCGGGGACAGGGGGGGCCCAGTACTTC
>12|TRBV20-1|TRBJ1-1|-|-
CSASLVDTEAFF
TGCAGTGCTAGTCTGGTGGACACTGAAGCTTTCTTT
>16|TRBV3-1|TRBJ2-1|-|-
CASRSIQGSSYNEQFF
TGTGCCAGCAGGTCTATCCAGGGTAGCTCCTACAATGAGCAGTTCTTC
>13|TRBV20-1|TRBJ1-2|-|-
CSASPQGNYGYTF
TGCAGTGCTAGTCCCCAGGGGAACTATGGCTACACCTTC
>13|TRBV29-1|TRBJ2-1|-|-
CSVEVRLSTEQFF
TGCAGCGTTGAAGTGAGACTCTCCACTGAGCAGTTCTTC
>15|TRBV11-2|TRBJ2-1|-|-
CASSSQDGGYNEQFF
TGTGCCAGCAGCAGCCAGGACGGGGGCTACAATGAGCAGTTCTTC
>13|TRBV7-2|TRBJ1-1|-|-
CASSSGLVREAFF
TGTGCCAGCAGCAGCGGACTGGTCAGAGAAGCTTTCTTT
>15|TRBV29-1|TRBJ2-7|TRBD1|-
CSVGAPQGRSYEQYF
TGCAGCGTTGGAGCCCCACAGGGGAGAAGCTACGAGCAGTACTTC
>14|TRBV20-1|TRBJ2-5|-|-
CSAISGLALETQYF
TGCAGTGCTATAAGCGGCCTAGCCCTCGAGACCCAGTACTTC
>14|TRBV14|TRBJ2-7|TRBD1|-
CASSRTTGAYEQYF
TGTGCCAGCAGCCGCACAACAGGGGCCTACGAGCAGTACTTC
>17|TRBV12-3/TRBV12-4|TRBJ2-3|TRBD2|-
CASSLALGGGGTDTQYF
TGTGCCAGCAGTTTAGCGCTGGGCGGGGGGGGGACAGATACGCAGTATTTT
>16|TRBV20-1|TRBJ2-3|TRBD2|-
CSARAWTSGVPDTQYF
TGCAGTGCTAGAGCCTGGACTAGCGGGGTTCCGGATACGCAGTATTTT
>12|TRBV29-1|TRBJ2-7|-|-
CSVAARGHEQYF
TGCAGCGTTGCGGCCAGGGGCCACGAGCAGTACTTC
>13|TRBV18|TRBJ1-1|-|-
CASSSNGQFEAFF
TGTGCCAGCTCATCCAATGGACAGTTTGAAGCTTTCTTT
>15|TRBV20-1|TRBJ2-7|TRBD2|-
CSAPTPGRGNYEQYF
TGCAGTGCGCCGACCCCGGGGCGGGGGAACTACGAGCAGTACTTC
>17|TRBV18|TRBJ2-3|TRBD1|-
CASSLSTGGREANTQYF
TGTGCCAGCTCACTCTCGACAGGGGGTCGGGAAGCGAATACGCAGTATTTT
>15|TRBV20-1|TRBJ2-5|TRBD2|-
CSATGGGGRQETQYF
TGCAGTGCTACCGGCGGCGGGGGAAGGCAAGAGACCCAGTACTTC
>15|TRBV29-1|TRBJ2-5|TRBD2|-
CSVLNAGLAVETQYF
TGCAGCGTCCTCAACGCGGGACTAGCTGTGGAGACCCAGTACTTC
>14|TRBV12-3/TRBV12-4|TRBJ1-6|-|-
CASSLRGRGSPLHF
TGTGCCAGCAGTTTAAGGGGGAGAGGTTCACCCCTCCACTTT
>15|TRBV7-6|TRBJ1-6|-|once
CASSSEFWADSPLHF
TGTGCCAGCAGCTCTGAGTTTTGGGCAGATTCACCCCTCCACTTT
>13|TRBV20-1|TRBJ1-1|-|once
CSASDAWDTEAFF
TGCAGTGCTAGCGATGCTTGGGACACTGAAGCTTTCTTT
>13|TRBV29-1|TRBJ2-2|-|-
CSGCEGRTGELFF
TGCAGCGGTTGTGAGGGTAGAACCGGGGAGCTGTTTTTT
>15|TRBV10-3|TRBJ2-3|-|-
CAISEGASSTDTQYF
TGTGCCATCAGTGAGGGGGCATCTAGCACAGATACGCAGTATTTT
>12|TRBV7-8|TRBJ1-1|-|-
CASSFIGAEAFF
TGTGCCAGCAGCTTTATAGGGGCTGAAGCTTTCTTT
>11|TRBV20-1|TRBJ1-1|-|-
CSAIGNTEAFF
TGCAGTGCTATAGGGAACACTGAAGCTTTCTTT
>16|TRBV3-1|TRBJ1-2|-|-
CASSQRHRAESGGYTF
TGTGCCAGCAGCCAACGACACAGGGCCGAATCGGGTGGCTACACCTTC
>15|TRBV5-6|TRBJ2-5|TRBD2|few
CASSLTAGGQETQYF
TGTGCCAGCAGCTTGACAGCGGGGGGCCAAGAGACCCAGTACTTC
>14|TRBV15|TRBJ2-5|-|-
CATSRADSQETQYF
TGTGCCACCAGCAGAGCCGACAGCCAAGAGACCCAGTACTTC
>13|TRBV6-4|TRBJ2-7|TRBD2|-
CASSIAGGYEQYF
TGTGCCAGCAGCATAGCGGGGGGCTACGAGCAGTACTTC
>13|TRBV7-9|TRBJ2-2|-|-
CASSLKGPGELFF
TGTGCCAGCAGCTTAAAGGGGCCCGGGGAGCTGTTTTTT
>14|TRBV15|TRBJ2-1|-|once
CATSSGRGGNEQFF
TGTGCCACCAGCAGTGGGCGGGGTGGGAATGAGCAGTTCTTC
>13|TRBV29-1|TRBJ2-7|TRBD1|-
CSVLRGQGREQYF
TGCAGCGTTTTACGCGGACAGGGGCGGGAGCAGTACTTC
>12|TRBV5-1|TRBJ2-7|-|-
CASSPFGDEQYF
TGCGCCAGCAGCCCGTTCGGGGACGAGCAGTACTTC
>16|TRBV5-1|TRBJ2-3|TRBD2|-
CASSSRTSAGTDTQYF
TGCGCCAGCAGCTCCAGGACTAGCGCAGGGACAGATACGCAGTATTTT
>16|TRBV29-1|TRBJ2-6|-|-
CSVIGPTKSGANVLTF
TGCAGCGTAATCGGACCAACTAAGTCCGGGGCCAACGTCCTGACTTTC
>14|TRBV5-1|TRBJ2-4|-|-
CASSPGRGMDIQYF
TGCGCCAGCAGCCCGGGACGGGGGATGGACATTCAGTACTTC
>16|TRBV6-2/TRBV6-3|TRBJ2-4|TRBD2|-
CASSSRLAGASNIQYF
TGTGCCAGCAGTTCCAGACTAGCGGGGGCTTCAAACATTCAGTACTTC
>16|TRBV15|TRBJ2-3|-|-
CATSRGETGRKDTQYF
TGTGCCACCAGCAGAGGGGAGACAGGAAGAAAAGATACGCAGTATTTT
>14|TRBV7-9|TRBJ2-7|-|-
CASSSQTSSYEQYF
TGTGCCAGCAGCTCCCAGACAAGCTCCTACGAGCAGTACTTC
>17|TRBV4-2|TRBJ2-2|TRBD1|-
CASSQATGTGDTGELFF
TGTGCCAGCAGCCAGGCTACCGGGACAGGGGACACCGGGGAGCTGTTTTTT